This passage covers 19 T cell receptor beta chains from one sample sequenced in a study of Graves' ophthalmopathy and Graves' hyperthyroidism. Amplifying from RNA transcripts, the study obtained TCR beta CDR3 regions. HTBI primers primed a first-round RT-PCR, and a second-round multiplex PCR followed. Each CDR3 protein is one row after TCRdb ran MiXCR on the multiplex PCR reads. The sample yields about 480,000 distinct CDR3 sequences, about 15% seen once. The specimen was blood. The receptors here all came from a woman younger than 45 with Graves' ophthalmopathy.

Turning to this clonotype: Being one base from a much bigger clone, this may be a read error. CDR3 DNA sequence: TGTGCCAGCAGTGAAATCGGGGGGCTAGACGAGAAGTACTTC. Translated, it gives CASSEIGGLDEKYF. The V call is TRBV2, the J call TRBJ2-7; tentative D call: TRBD2 (7 bases). The CDR3 length is 14 residues. Germline lookup yields CDR1 SNHLY and CDR2 FYNNEI.

In this sample, this clonotype turned up many times. J is TRBJ1-1 and V is TRBV12-3 or TRBV12-4, with D uncertain. The ends were cut back, 6 bases at V and 4 bases at J, with 12 bases in the middle. This CDR3 has 13 residues. The CDR3 sequence: CASRPLSGTEAFF. Written as DNA, the CDR3 is TGTGCCAGCAGACCCCTCAGTGGCACTGAAGCTTTCTTT.

This clonotype occurred many times. The genes are TRBV12-3 or TRBV12-4 and TRBJ1-1; unclear D gene. The CDR3 is 13 residues long. V lost 1 base, J lost 5 bases, and 8 bases lay in between. In DNA, the CDR3 is TGTGCCAGCAGTTTAGGGCTATGGACTGAAGCTTTCTTT. As protein: CASSLGLWTEAFF.

The chain is built from TRBV4-2 and TRBJ1-3; the D is unclear. The CDR3 consists of 16 residues. Germline V gene lookup returns CDR1 LGHNA and CDR2 YNFKEQ. V was cut by 6 bases and J by 0 bases, with 15 bases left in between. Here the CDR3 reads CASSPITEISGNTIYF. The CDR3 nucleotides read TGTGCCAGCAGTCCTATTACAGAGATCTCTGGAAACACCATATATTTT.

This clonotype was observed many times. The chain combines TRBV15 with TRBJ1-1; D is unclear. The V gene's germline CDR1 is LNHNV and CDR2 YYDKDF (reference sequence). The CDR3 consists of 13 residues. V was trimmed by 5 bases and J by 0 bases, leaving 7 bases between them. This CDR3 is CATSVRVNTEAFF. Written as DNA, the CDR3 is TGTGCCACCAGCGTCCGCGTGAACACTGAAGCTTTCTTT. The full variable domain, completed using reference TRBV15 and TRBJ1-1, is DAMVIQNPRYQVTQFGKPVTLSCSQTLNHNVMYWYQQKSSQAPKLLFHYYDKDFNNEADTPDNFQSRRPNTSFCFLDIRSPGLGDTAMYLCATSVRVNTEAFFGQGTRLTVV.

On this clonotype: In this CDR3 the conserved last residue, phenylalanine or tryptophan, is missing, so a read error is likely. This chain uses TRBV30 with TRBJ2-2; 9 bases match TRBD1. V dropped 5 bases and J dropped 7; count of bases not matched to a gene: 17. The CDR3 sequence is 17 residues long. From germline, CDR1 is GTSNPN and CDR2 SVGIG (reference sequence). The CDR3: CAWGLRLGTGGHGELFY. The CDR3 DNA is TGTGCCTGGGGGCTTAGACTCGGTACAGGGGGCCACGGGGAGCTGTTTTAT.

This clonotype was picked up many times. The chain carries TRBV15 and TRBJ1-1; the match to TRBD1 covers 7 bases. Germline-derived CDR1 and CDR2 are LNHNV and YYDKDF (reference sequence). J gave up 3 bases and V 1 base, and 5 bases lay outside the gene matches. The CDR3 length is 15 residues. This chain's CDR3 is CATSRGTGKDTEAFF. The CDR3 DNA is TGTGCCACCAGCAGAGGGACAGGCAAAGACACTGAAGCTTTCTTT.

This clonotype was picked up a small number of times. The chain has TRBV9 and TRBJ2-5; D is perhaps TRBD1 or TRBD2 (7 bases each). Germline V gives CDR1 SGDLS, CDR2 YYNGEE. Trimming removed 2 bases from V and 4 bases from J, with 15 bases in between. The CDR3 has 15 amino acids. This chain's CDR3 is CASSVQQGRGETQYF. Here the CDR3 DNA reads TGTGCCAGCAGCGTGCAACAGGGGAGGGGAGAGACCCAGTACTTC.

The table lists this clonotype with many counts. This chain joins TRBV28 and TRBJ1-1; TRBD1 might be the D (6 bases). V dropped 1 base and J dropped 6 bases, with 12 bases sitting between them. The CDR3 contains 14 residues. The germline V gene encodes CDR1 MDHEN and CDR2 SYDVKM. CDR3 loop: CASSLSHRASEAFF. CDR3 bases: TGTGCCAGCAGTTTATCTCACAGGGCTTCTGAAGCTTTCTTT.

This clonotype has at least ten counts. The gene calls are TRBV6-1 and TRBJ1-5; D unresolved. This CDR3 has 16 residues. Trimming removed 5 bases at V and 5 bases at J, with 19 bases between. Germline loops: CDR1 MNHNS, CDR2 SASEGT. The CDR3 DNA is TGTGCCAGCAGTCCCCTAAACAGCGTGCCTCATCAGCCCCAGCATTTT. Its protein is CASSPLNSVPHQPQHF.

This clonotype was seen at least ten times. The chain links TRBV5-6 to TRBJ2-5; D unclear. Trimming removed 0 bases at V and 2 bases at J, with 8 bases between. The CDR3 contains 14 residues. The germline gives CDR1 SGHDT, CDR2 YYEEEE. In DNA form, the CDR3 reads TGTGCCAGCAGCTTGGGGGTATTTCAAGAGACCCAGTACTTC. Translation gives CASSLGVFQETQYF.

This clonotype came up many times. This chain joins TRBV2 and TRBJ2-5; 12 bases map to TRBD1. V lost 4 bases, J lost 2 bases, and 2 bases stayed unmatched. CDR3 size: 15 residues. CDR1 is SNHLY and CDR2 is FYNNEI in the germline V gene. The CDR3 spells CASSGDRGQQETQYF. The CDR3, as DNA: TGTGCCAGCAGTGGGGACAGGGGGCAACAAGAGACCCAGTACTTC.

The chain employs TRBV6-1 and TRBJ2-7, with TRBD2 identical over 8 bases. CDR1 is MNHNS, CDR2 SASEGT, per germline. V shed 6 bases and J 7 bases; nucleotides not matched to a gene: 11. CDR3 size: 14 residues. Written as DNA, the CDR3 is TGTGCCAGCAGGGCCCTGGGGCTAGCGGGTGAGCAGTACTTC. This sequence encodes CASRALGLAGEQYF.

Many counts were recorded for this clonotype. V is TRBV30 and J is TRBJ1-2; possibly TRBD1 for D (5 bases). The CDR3 has 15 amino acids. Germline CDR1 is GTSNPN and CDR2 is SVGIG (reference sequence). V was clipped by 2 bases and J by 0 bases, with 13 bases between them. The CDR3 DNA follows: TGTGCCTGGAGTAGGGGTGGGGGGGCTAACTATGGCTACACCTTC. Encoded protein: CAWSRGGGANYGYTF.

A word on this clonotype: It may be a read error: a sequence one base away is much more abundant. CDR3 sequence: CAMARTEYTGGLFF. In DNA, the CDR3 is TGTGCCATGGCCCGGACGGAGTACACCGGGGGGCTGTTTTTT. The chain has TRBV10-3 and TRBJ2-2; weak D call: TRBD2 (6 bases). CDR3 size: 14 residues. CDR1 is ENHRY, CDR2 SYGVKD, per germline.

With regard to this clonotype: This may be a read error: a much more frequent sequence differs by one nucleotide. The conserved phenylalanine or tryptophan is not found at the CDR3 terminus, so this likely reflects a read error. This rearrangement joins TRBV20-1 to TRBJ2-7; D ambiguous. Trimming pared 4 bases from V and 8 bases from J, leaving 15 bases between. The CDR3 has 12 amino acids. The V gene's germline CDR1 is DFQATT and CDR2 SNEGSKA (reference sequence). CDR3 amino acids: CSATEGDRKQYY. The CDR3 DNA reads TGCAGTGCTACGGAAGGCGATAGAAAGCAGTACTAC.

This clonotype was picked up many times. The J gene is TRBJ1-2, the V gene TRBV12-3 or TRBV12-4; D gene uncertain. V lost 5 bases and J lost 2, with 9 bases in between. This CDR3 is built from 13 residues. The CDR3 region is CASSRNSNYGYTF. The CDR3 DNA follows: TGTGCCAGCAGTCGTAACTCAAACTATGGCTACACCTTC.

This clonotype was counted a single time. The chain joins TRBV28 to TRBJ1-2; 7 bases agree with TRBD1. V shed 6 bases and J 11 bases; nucleotides not matched to a gene: 9. CDR1 is MDHEN, CDR2 SYDVKM, per germline. The CDR3 contains 12 residues. In DNA, the CDR3 is TGTGCCAGCAGGACAGGGAGCAAAGGTTACACCTTC. The encoded protein is CASRTGSKGYTF.

V is TRBV6-2 or TRBV6-3 and J is TRBJ2-5, with 7 nucleotides matching TRBD1. Losses at the gene ends were 7 bases for V and 1 base for J; bases not matched to a gene: 6. The CDR3 runs to 14 residues. Germline-derived CDR1 and CDR2 are MNHEY and SVGEGT. CDR3 DNA: TGTGCCAGCACCTTCGGACAGGTCCAAGAGACCCAGTACTTC. Translation gives CASTFGQVQETQYF.